This is a list of T cell receptor beta chains from one sample in a study of blood T cell repertoires in COVID-19. The protocol was immunoSEQ multiplex PCR, while the TCRdb copy is restricted to in-frame clones and leaves out a portion. The sample lists a few hundred thousand clones; under 90% were seen once. Sequenced sample: peripheral blood. These receptors were taken from an elderly woman with acute or convalescent COVID-19. Both conserved end residues are part of each CDR3. Fields, in order: D gene, clone size, J gene, V gene, CDR3 DNA, CDR3 protein. A D gene is named only where the DNA matches it firmly. For some rows the clone size is stated as once, few or many, or as a class when expanded; others skip it.

TRBD1,-,TRBJ1-5,TRBV10-3,TGTGCCACCGGACAGGGGGCAAGCAATCAGCCCCAGCATTTT,CATGQGASNQPQHF
-,-,TRBJ1-5,TRBV28,TGTGCCAGCACTACTAGGACCCCTAGGATCCAGCCCCAGCATTTT,CASTTRTPRIQPQHF
-,-,TRBJ2-2,TRBV3-1/TRBV3-2,TGTGCCAGCAGCACCCGTGGGGGGGGCGGCACCGGGGAGCTGTTTTTT,CASSTRGGGGTGELFF
TRBD2,once,TRBJ2-5,TRBV7-6,TGTGCCAGCAGCTTAGATGCGGGGGGGCCTGTGATCCAGTACTTC,CASSLDAGGPVIQYF
TRBD1,-,TRBJ1-5,TRBV3-1/TRBV3-2,TGTGCCAGCAGCCAAGATCTCCGGACAGGCCGCAATCAGCCCCAGCATTTT,CASSQDLRTGRNQPQHF
-,-,TRBJ1-5,TRBV28,TGTGCCAGCAGTTTAGTCAGGGGTCGAAATCAGCCCCAGCATTTT,CASSLVRGRNQPQHF
TRBD1,-,TRBJ1-2,TRBV3-1/TRBV3-2,TGTGCCAGCAAAGGGACAGGCAGGGAGGGCTATGGCTACACCTTC,CASKGTGREGYGYTF
TRBD1,-,TRBJ2-5,TRBV5-1,TGCGCCAGCAGCTTGGGCCGGAGCAGGGGGCGAGGGGAGACCCAGTACTTC,CASSLGRSRGRGETQYF
TRBD2,-,TRBJ2-1,TRBV28,TGTGCCAGCAACCAGCGGGGGGGATCCCACTACAATGAGCAGTTCTTC,CASNQRGGSHYNEQFF
TRBD1,-,TRBJ2-1,TRBV7-9,TGTGCCAGCAGCAACAGGGGGAATGAGCAGTTCTTC,CASSNRGNEQFF
-,-,TRBJ1-1,TRBV2,TGTGCCAGCAGGGGAGGGGTTGGAGCTTTCTTT,CASRGGVGAFF